This entry concerns a single T cell receptor (beta chain). As yet, its antigen is unknown. The junction shows a germline mismatch at one end, possibly a read error. This CDR3 contains 13 residues. Germline loops: CDR1 ENHRY, CDR2 SYGVKD. Amplified material comprised TCR beta CDR3 regions derived from RNA transcripts. Second-round multiplex PCR came after a first-round RT-PCR that employed HTBI primers. MiXCR, applied by TCRdb to the multiplex PCR reads, yields one record per CDR3 protein. The data show hundreds of thousands of distinct CDR3 sequences, around 42% seen once. These data originate in a study of Graves' ophthalmopathy and Graves' hyperthyroidism. Across the whole study: Before any treatment, peripheral blood was taken at the initial diagnosis. The study, taken as a whole, reports: Blood was where most expanded thyroid clonotypes above 0.001 frequency also turned up.

What was sequenced was peripheral blood. V usage is TRBV10-3 and J usage is TRBJ2-7; no clear D gene. The receptor was derived from an adult man with Graves' ophthalmopathy. The CDR3 loop reads CASSSIDGYEQYF. The CDR3 coding sequence is TGTGCCAGCAGTTCAATCGACGGGTACGAGCAGTACTTC.